The subject of this entry is one T cell receptor (beta chain). What it binds is not known. CDR3 length equals 13 residues. CDR1 and CDR2 (germline): SGDLS, YYNGEE. Deletions cut 5 bases from V and 3 bases from J, with 11 bases between. Here immunoSEQ multiplex PCR was the method, and the copy in TCRdb shows in-frame clones only, minus some. The profile shows around 15,000 clones, more than 75% of them singletons. The sample originates from a study of somatic mutations in cytotoxic T cells in rheumatoid arthritis. About the study: Peripheral blood samples of 30 to 35 ml EDTA were taken from patients directly after diagnosis and before treatment. Including V beta1+ cells that were sequenced for TCRB, some T-cell populations stained with V beta antibodies were flow-sorted at nearly 100% purity.

General study findings and limits: Of the expanded CD8+ clones, the antigen targets were not known. Greater age accompanied higher CD8+ clonality in rheumatoid arthritis patients, a pattern that was absent in healthy controls.

This TCR was sampled from a woman aged 45-65 years with rheumatoid arthritis. Sequenced input: CD8+ T cells sorted from blood. The chain recombines TRBV9 with TRBJ1-1, with no clear D. The CDR3 nucleotides are TGTGCCAGCAGGGAGCATGAGGACACTGAAGCTTTCTTT. This translates into CASREHEDTEAFF.